The clone carrying this T cell receptor beta chain was seen only a few times. TCRdb passed the RT-PCR reads through MiXCR, listing each CDR3 protein once. The profile shows hundreds of thousands of distinct CDR3 sequences, 20% to 25% of them singletons. The data are from a study of response to subunit inactivated influenza vaccine. Germline lookup yields CDR1 SGHAT and CDR2 FQDESV (reference sequence). V shed 2 bases, J shed 0 bases, and the junction held 15 bases outside the gene matches. The CDR3 loop spans 20 amino acids. The chain combines TRBV11-1 with TRBJ1-1, with TRBD1 matching over 10 bases. The specimen comprised PBMCs from blood, sampled about 20 months after vaccination. This sequence originates from a man aged 45 to 70 who received an inactivated influenza vaccine. CDR3 in amino acids: CASSLSERAGTGALNTEAFF. CDR3 nucleotides: TGTGCCAGCAGCTTATCGGAGCGCGCCGGGACAGGGGCCCTGAACACTGAAGCTTTCTTT.